The T cell receptor beta chain under discussion was sequenced for a study of blood T cell repertoires in COVID-19. Study as a whole: T cells, B-cell-depleted T cells, or PBMCs provided the cDNA or gDNA that served as material.

Only one count was recorded for this clone. The authors' processing: Reference gene primer amplification gave nucleated cell count estimates. The assay was immunoSEQ multiplex PCR, and TCRdb's table has in-frame clones only and misses some. V and J calls and clone size follow that table, whereas D and trimming were derived from the DNA. The sample shows more than 150,000 clones, about 88% of them seen only once. Recruited during active infection, patients (from Seattle) were subsequently followed longitudinally. The sample comprised peripheral blood. This TCR was recovered from a man aged 55-75 years with COVID-19, enrolled during active disease.

The CDR3 sequence: CASSTLGRTLHF. The CDR3 region has the DNA TGTGCCAGCAGTACCTTAGGGAGGACCCTCCACTTT. This chain joins TRBV27 and TRBJ1-6; D gene ambiguous. Germline V gene data show CDR1 as MNHEY and CDR2 as SMNVEV (reference sequence). With 5 bases removed from V and 14 bases from J, the gap between germline ends came to 13 bases. The CDR3 is made up of 12 amino acids.